This T cell receptor (beta chain) derives from a study of T cell repertoires in urothelial bladder cancer. Study-wide background: Three lesions each were cT0, cTa, cT1, and cT2 or greater.

TCRdb's table, derived via immunoSEQ multiplex PCR, lists solely in-frame clones and lacks some. The sample lists some 9,000 clones; 50% to 75% were seen once. As for this clone: Its target is not known.

Overall study findings and caveats: Benign specimens had a median approximately 12% infiltrating lymphocyte percentage.

V lost 2 bases and J lost 3, with 12 bases in between. This CDR3 spans 14 amino acids. Germline CDR1 SGHDT, CDR2 YYEEEE. The receptor was isolated from a human donor with urothelial carcinoma. The V gene is TRBV5-6, the J gene TRBJ2-7; tentatively, D is TRBD1 (6 bases). Sequencing input: tumor-infiltrating cells from bladder cancer. DNA for the CDR3: TGTGCCAGCAGCTTCATGACAGGTCACTACGAGCAGTACTTC. It yields the protein CASSFMTGHYEQYF.